Following are 27 T cell receptor beta chains from one sample sequenced in a study of blood T cell repertoires in COVID-19. Repertoires were generated with immunoSEQ multiplex PCR, while TCRdb's copy carries only in-frame clones and drops some. The data contain about 190,000 clones, around 80% of them singletons. The sample consisted of peripheral blood. These receptors all stem from a woman older than 75 with active or convalescent COVID-19.

The V call is TRBV5-4, the J call TRBJ2-3, with 9 bases lining up with TRBD2. This CDR3 has 16 amino acids. V shed 3 bases and J 2 bases; nucleotides not matched to a gene: 7. CDR1 is SGHNT, CDR2 YYREEE, per germline (reference sequence). CDR3 in DNA: TGTGCCAGCAGCTGGGTGAGCGGGGGGATCACAGATACGCAGTATTTT. Translation: CASSWVSGGITDTQYF.

This chain uses TRBV10-2 with TRBJ1-1; perhaps TRBD1 as D (5 bases). From germline, CDR1 is WSHSY and CDR2 SAAADI. Between the trimmed V and J ends, which lost 8 bases and 6 bases, there was a span of 10 bases. CDR3 length: 11 amino acids. Here the CDR3 DNA reads TGCGCCAGCGGCGGACAATCTGAAGCTTTCTTT. This sequence encodes CASGGQSEAFF.

J is TRBJ2-3 and V is TRBV7-2; D possibly corresponds to TRBD1 (5 bases). From germline, CDR1 is SGHTA and CDR2 FQGNSA. Deletions cut 7 bases from V and 8 bases from J, with 25 bases between. This CDR3 contains 16 residues. CDR3 amino acids: CASTRRLRQGLGTQYF. In nucleotides, the CDR3 is TGTGCCAGCACCAGAAGATTGAGGCAGGGCTTGGGTACGCAGTATTTT.

This chain links TRBV6-2 or TRBV6-3 with TRBJ1-2; D is unclear. This CDR3 is 12 amino acids long. The ends were cut back, 0 bases at V and 6 bases at J, with 5 bases in the middle. Germline CDR1 is MNHEY and CDR2 is SVGEGT. The CDR3 sequence: CASSYSFDGYTF. The CDR3, as DNA: TGTGCCAGCAGTTACTCGTTCGATGGCTACACCTTC.

In its sample, this clone was seen once. This chain connects TRBV5-1 to TRBJ1-4; 7 bases are shared with TRBD1. Per the germline V gene, CDR1 is SGHRS and CDR2 is YFSETQ. This CDR3 region has 16 residues. V shed 2 bases, J shed 10 bases, and the junction held 14 bases outside the gene matches. The CDR3 reads CASSLSRGQTGGKLFF. The CDR3 nucleotides read TGCGCCAGCAGCTTATCACGGGGACAGACCGGCGGAAAACTGTTTTTT.

V is TRBV29-1 and J is TRBJ2-5; no firm D call. This CDR3 has 11 residues. CDR1 and CDR2 (germline): SQVTM, ANQGSEA. Trimming took 7 bases from V and 4 from J, leaving 10 bases between them. In nucleotides, the CDR3 is TGCAGCGCCCTAGGTGGAGAGACCCAGTACTTC. This gives the protein CSALGGETQYF. Combining the CDR3 with reference TRBV29-1 and TRBJ2-5 gives the whole variable domain SAVISQKPSRDICQRGTSLTIQCQVDSQVTMMFWYRQQPGQSLTLIATANQGSEATYESGFVIDKFPISRPNLTFSTLTVSNMSPEDSSIYLCSALGGETQYFGPGTRLLVL.

V is TRBV3-1 (or the pseudogene TRBV3-2) and J is TRBJ1-1, with 7 bases matching TRBD1. Germline V gene lookup returns CDR1 LGHDT and CDR2 YNNKEL (reference sequence). The trim removed 2 bases at V and 0 bases at J, leaving 9 bases unmatched. The CDR3 is 17 residues long. The DNA of the CDR3 is TGTGCCAGCAGCCAATTATATATGGGGACAGTGAACACTGAAGCTTTCTTT. Amino acid sequence: CASSQLYMGTVNTEAFF.

The chain has TRBV28 and TRBJ2-3, with TRBD1 identical over 10 bases. Germline V lookup: CDR1 MDHEN, CDR2 SYDVKM. J lost 5 bases, V lost 5 bases, and 10 bases had no gene match. The CDR3 is made up of 16 amino acids. CDR3 protein: CASSHPIDRGLDTQYF. CDR3 sequence (DNA): TGTGCCAGCAGTCACCCAATTGACAGGGGGCTAGATACGCAGTATTTT. Variable domain in full (rest from reference TRBV28 and TRBJ2-3): DVKVTQSSRYLVKRTGEKVFLECVQDMDHENMFWYRQDPGLGLRLIYFSYDVKMKEKGDIPEGYSVSREKKERFSLILESASTNQTSMYLCASSHPIDRGLDTQYFGPGTRLTVL.

The table lists this clone with a count of one. This chain joins TRBV6-5 and TRBJ1-4; 7 nucleotides line up with TRBD1. The CDR3 runs 14 residues. In germline, CDR1 is MNHEY, CDR2 SVGAGI. The junction had 8 bases not matched to a gene; V was cut back by 6 bases and J by 7 bases. The CDR3, as DNA: TGTGCCAGCAGACCCCAGGGGGGAGGTGAAAAACTGTTTTTT. It yields the protein CASRPQGGGEKLFF.

The chain uses TRBV18 and TRBJ2-1; 8 bases are shared with TRBD2. Per the germline V gene, CDR1 is KGHSH and CDR2 is LQKENI. With 4 bases clipped from V and 6 bases from J, the junction kept 14 bases outside the gene matches. This CDR3 contains 17 residues. This chain's CDR3 is CASSLMSGGALSNEQFF. Written as DNA, the CDR3 is TGTGCCAGCTCACTCATGTCCGGGGGGGCCTTGAGCAATGAGCAGTTCTTC.

The DNA of the CDR3 is TGTGCCAGCAGTCCCCGGACAGGGAAAAACATTCAGTACTTC. Its translation: CASSPRTGKNIQYF. This rearrangement joins TRBV27 to TRBJ2-4; 8 nucleotides match TRBD1. CDR1 and CDR2 (germline): MNHEY, SMNVEV (reference sequence). This CDR3 region has 14 residues. The trim removed 5 bases at V and 4 bases at J, leaving 4 bases unmatched.

The chain uses TRBV7-9 and TRBJ1-1, with D possibly being TRBD1 (5 bases). The CDR3 is 14 residues long. With 7 bases removed from V and 1 base from J, the gap between germline ends came to 13 bases. Germline values: CDR1 SEHNR, CDR2 FQNEAQ (reference sequence). Here the CDR3 reads CASKVAGRNTEAFF. CDR3 nucleotide sequence: TGTGCCAGCAAAGTTGCGGGGCGGAACACTGAAGCTTTCTTT.

The chain has TRBV28 and TRBJ2-7; D might be TRBD2 (6 bases). Deletions cut 7 bases from V and 4 bases from J, with 17 bases between. CDR3 length equals 14 residues. Germline V gene sequence: CDR1 MDHEN, CDR2 SYDVKM. CDR3 residues: CASTSLGEEYEQYF. The CDR3 bases are TGTGCCAGCACCTCGCTAGGGGAGGAGTACGAGCAGTACTTC.

The chain links TRBV4-3 to TRBJ2-1, with D perhaps TRBD2 (5 bases). The CDR3 extends over 18 amino acids. Between the trimmed V and J ends, which lost 0 bases and 8 bases, there was a span of 23 bases. The V gene's germline CDR1 is LGHNA and CDR2 YSLEER. The CDR3 sequence: CASSQDMGGPGIAYEQFF. CDR3 in DNA: TGCGCCAGCAGCCAAGATATGGGCGGGCCGGGAATAGCATATGAGCAGTTCTTC.

V gene TRBV7-9 combines with J gene TRBJ1-1; D is ambiguous. The V gene lost 5 bases and the J gene lost 7 bases, with 11 bases spanning the gap. The CDR3 is 12 amino acids. CDR1 SEHNR and CDR2 FQNEAQ come from the germline V gene (reference sequence). In DNA form, the CDR3 reads TGTGCCAGCAGCCCTCGAGGCGATGAAGCTTTCTTT. Translated, it gives CASSPRGDEAFF.

The chain is built from TRBV10-1 and TRBJ1-4, with D possibly TRBD1 on 6 matching bases. Trimming took 6 bases from V and 4 from J, leaving 12 bases between them. Germline V gives CDR1 WNHNN, CDR2 SYGVQD (reference sequence). The CDR3 has 14 amino acids. CDR3 coding DNA: TGCGCCAGCAGGGAACAGGGCGTTAATGAAAAACTGTTTTTT. Translated, it gives CASREQGVNEKLFF.

The CDR3 DNA follows: TGTGCCAGCAGGGCGCAGCTAGTAAGCAATCAGCCCCAGCATTTT. Amino acid sequence: CASRAQLVSNQPQHF. The genes are TRBV28 and TRBJ1-5; D uncertain. This CDR3 has 15 residues. The V end was cut by 6 bases, the J end by 1 base, with 13 bases between. CDR1 and CDR2 from the germline V gene are MDHEN and SYDVKM.

This clone has only a few counts. The chain couples TRBV5-1 to TRBJ1-2; 7 bases align to TRBD1. Germline CDR1 reads SGHRS; CDR2 reads YFSETQ. The CDR3 is made up of 13 amino acids. V was clipped by 4 bases and J by 10 bases; unmatched bases: 10. Here the CDR3 reads CASSPDYGQVYTF. The CDR3, as DNA: TGCGCCAGCAGCCCGGACTATGGACAGGTCTACACCTTC.

This clone was detected only a few times. The J gene is TRBJ1-5, the V gene TRBV9; D gene ambiguous. The CDR3 covers 14 residues. V dropped 0 bases and J dropped 2 bases, with 6 bases sitting between them. Germline CDR1 and CDR2: SGDLS and YYNGEE. The CDR3 DNA reads TGTGCCAGCAGCGTAGATTCAGGCAATCAGCCCCAGCATTTT. Translation: CASSVDSGNQPQHF. The entire variable domain, with the rest obtained from reference TRBV9 and TRBJ1-5, is as follows: DSGVTQTPKHLITATGQRVTLRCSPRSGDLSVYWYQQSLDQGLQFLIQYYNGEERAKGNILERFSAQQFPDLHSELNLSSLELGDSALYFCASSVDSGNQPQHFGDGTRLSIL.

About this clone: Its ends do not fully match the called genes, so a read error is possible. The chain links TRBV28 to TRBJ2-1; 11 nucleotides agree with TRBD1. This CDR3 comprises 12 residues. Germline-derived CDR1 and CDR2 are MDHEN and SYDVKM. CDR3 region: CASSPPGTGGVF. The CDR3 bases are TGTGCCAGCAGCCCCCCTGGGACAGGGGGGGTCTTC.

The J gene is TRBJ2-7, the V gene TRBV6-2 or TRBV6-3; D not certain. Trimming took off 0 bases at V and 7 bases at J, with 10 bases between the two ends. Germline CDR1 MNHEY, CDR2 SVGEGT. The CDR3 is 13 amino acids. For the CDR3, the DNA is TGTGCCAGCAGTTACTCAGTCCCCCAGGAGCAGTACTTC. This gives the protein CASSYSVPQEQYF.

The chain carries TRBV5-8 and TRBJ2-5; 14 bases align to TRBD2. This CDR3 is 16 amino acids long. From germline, CDR1 is SGHTS and CDR2 YDEGEE. The V segment lost 2 bases and the J segment 6 bases; nucleotides outside the gene matches: 6. The CDR3 nucleotides read TGTGCCAGCAGCTTTGGACTAGCGGGGGGCATAAAGACCCAGTACTTC. Its translation is CASSFGLAGGIKTQYF.

V and J are TRBV28 and TRBJ2-1; D gene unclear. The CDR3 consists of 16 residues. The V end was cut by 1 base, the J end by 3 bases, with 13 bases between. Germline V gene sequence: CDR1 MDHEN, CDR2 SYDVKM. In nucleotides, the CDR3 is TGTGCCAGCAGTTTATCGCCAGGCAATCTCTACAATGAGCAGTTCTTC. It translates to CASSLSPGNLYNEQFF.

The J gene is TRBJ2-3, the V gene TRBV6-5, with 7 positions matching TRBD1. The V gene end was trimmed by 7 bases and the J gene end by 5 bases; junction bases not matched to a gene: 9. CDR3 length: 14 residues. Germline V lookup: CDR1 MNHEY, CDR2 SVGAGI. The CDR3 spells CASTKRTGEDTQYF. DNA for the CDR3: TGTGCCAGCACCAAGAGGACAGGTGAAGATACGCAGTATTTT.

The rearrangement links TRBV28 to TRBJ1-2; tentative D call: TRBD1 (5 bases). Germline-derived CDR1 and CDR2 are MDHEN and SYDVKM. CDR3 length: 15 residues. Trimming shortened V by 5 bases and J by 8 bases, and 21 bases separated the two germline ends. The CDR3 loop reads CASSGAWPATRGYTF. In DNA form, the CDR3 reads TGTGCCAGCAGTGGGGCCTGGCCCGCAACACGGGGCTACACCTTC.

In its sample, this clone was seen many times. J is TRBJ1-2 and V is TRBV15, with D unresolved. V was pared by 4 bases and J by 4 bases, with 13 bases between. This CDR3 contains 14 residues. Germline assignment: CDR1 LNHNV and CDR2 YYDKDF (reference sequence). As DNA, the CDR3 is TGTGCCACCAGCACCACCCTCGGAGTCTATGGCTACACCTTC. This translates into CATSTTLGVYGYTF.

The CDR3 DNA follows: TGCGCCAGCAGCCAGGAGGGATTTTCGGGAGGACAGGGGTATGGCTACACCTTC. It specifies CASSQEGFSGGQGYGYTF. V is TRBV5-1 and J is TRBJ1-2, with 9 bases aligning to TRBD1. Unmatched junction bases numbered 18, after V lost 4 bases and J lost 5 bases. CDR1 is SGHRS and CDR2 is YFSETQ in the germline V gene. The CDR3 is 18 amino acids.